This T cell receptor (beta chain) was profiled in a study of cytomegalovirus exposure and HLA in healthy donors (dated by TCRdb to the late 2010s). Broadly, across the study: An earlier analysis of some 600 of the donors reported around 280 Gb of sequence data and 117 million unique TCR beta sequences obtained from around 170 million T cells. A handful of DR-DQ haplotypes were treated as single units for association and clustering because of strong linkage in the cohort. Class I and class II HLA loci were covered by the typing at four-digit resolution. The number of donors typed differed by locus, with about 629-640 for A, B, C, DRB1 and DQB1, over 500 for DQA1, approximately 570 for DPA1, and some 440 for DPB1. Roughly 300 gigabases of sequencing data and 70 million to 85 million unique TCR sequences were included in an early release covering roughly 700 HLA-typed donors. Donor age, sex, ethnicity and CMV serostatus were compiled alongside the repertoire data. Every discovery cohort repertoire had been produced on one sequencing platform. The study used immunosequencing to profile the T cell repertoires of around 600 subjects and linked those repertoires to cytomegalovirus serostatus. Besides the first cohort of around 670 subjects, a separate validation cohort made up of 120 different subjects was used. In a later genetic analysis, genome-wide SNP genotypes for about three fifths of the 666 donors were used, and that subset was treated as a discovery cohort. The study aimed to test whether cataloging public T cell receptors could reveal signatures of past pathogen exposure. In the later analysis, no new phenotypic data were used to find candidate immune exposures; instead, reliance was placed on TCR beta sequences and their occurrence across donors. In an earlier analysis of 550 to 700 of the donors, high-throughput TCR beta sequencing was used to judge whether each TCR beta V gene segment behaved as functional or pseudogenic. To predict cytomegalovirus infection status, the study combined high-throughput TCR immunosequencing, statistical association of individual TCRs with disease status, and machine learning. A later analysis re-analyzed previously published TCR beta repertoires from approximately 700 donors and added high-resolution HLA genotyping to study TCR occurrence patterns. Across approximately 400 genotyped donors of the cohort, an average of about 240,000 unique TCR beta nucleotide sequences per donor were sequenced, and roughly 18% of those sequences were non-productive. Among the approximately 400 genotyped donors, approximately 77% belonged to the genetic ancestry cluster associated with self-reported Caucasian donors.

Cut back by 5 bases and 12 bases, the V and J ends lie 14 bases apart. Via the germline V gene, CDR1 is MDHEN and CDR2 SYDVKM. The CDR3 covers 12 residues, taking in both the cysteine and the phenylalanine. The only DNA kept is the CDR3, 36 bases in frame from the first base. Libraries were made using the immunoSEQ multiplex PCR assay. The multiplex PCR relied on a mix of 60 forward primers for TCR Vbeta segments and 13 reverse primers for TCR Jbeta segments. The CDR3 region of rearranged TCR beta genes was amplified from genomic DNA with a multiplex PCR assay. On the Illumina HiSeq System, the amplified TCR beta libraries were sequenced as 87-base-pair reads. The original pipeline was this. Across the 700 or so repertoires, a later analysis counted some 80 million unique TCR beta chains, 8.5 million to 12 million of which were shared by at least two donors. To remove PCR and sequencing errors, raw reads were error-corrected and collapsed into unique sequences using a nearest-neighbor algorithm that merged closely related sequences. To assign V, D and J gene segments, CDR3 sequences were aligned to IMGT reference sequences. For a sequence to be retained, at least a six-nucleotide match to both a V gene segment and a J gene segment was required. Rearrangements were called productive when the CDR3 lacked stop codons and stayed in frame with V and J; all others were non-productive. CDR3 was defined according to IMGT convention as the region running from the second conserved V-encoded cysteine to the conserved J-encoded phenylalanine. The earlier analysis of roughly 590 of the donors excluded any sequence lacking an unambiguous match to a single V gene segment. An earlier analysis of fewer than 750 of the donors called V segments functional above 56.7% productive rearrangements and segregating when the between-donor standard deviation exceeded 5%. A statistical classification framework was built to diagnose cytomegalovirus status from the catalog of TCR beta chain sequences. In a later analysis, V and J genes were assigned by comparing TCR nucleotide sequences against IMGT/GENE-DB human TR gene sequences. In a later analysis, CDR3 sequences and most-parsimonious VDJ recombination scenarios were assigned using the TCRdist pipeline. In a later analysis, each TCR beta chain was defined by its CDR3 amino acid sequence together with its V-gene family, and reads lacking a unique V-gene family were excluded. In a later analysis, 550 to 650 highly shared, low-generation-probability nucleotide sequences were removed to address suspected cross-contamination and a sequencing artifact. A later analysis calculated a clonal expansion index for each public chain from normalized within-repertoire ranks of inferred template counts. In a later analysis, generation probabilities were computed using a VDJ recombination model fitted to out-of-frame rearrangements, and the results were checked against IGoR. In a later analysis, TCR-TCR, TCR-HLA and TCR-CMV co-occurrence was scored with hypergeometric tests, and a repertoire-size bias correction was applied to TCR pairs. A later analysis estimated false discovery rates by permuting HLA or CMV assignments 20 times. In a later analysis, co-occurring TCRs were grouped using DBSCAN, and TCRdist sequence similarity was added for clustering within HLA-allele-positive subsets. Repertoires with fewer than 30,000 or more than 120,000 public chains, plus five repertoires with anomalous nucleotide sharing, were excluded from co-occurrence clustering. TCRdb provides this immuneACCESS table in a form limited to in-frame rearrangements. Some clones are lacking; in checked studies, under half of them reflect an unresolved V gene, and why the rest are absent is not known. Clonal size and the V and J genes are those of that table, whereas D and trimming came from the DNA. Recorded for this sample are about 200,000 clones; 87% of them occurred a single time. Less than 1.3% of the sample rests with the top ten.

Findings and caveats that apply to the study as a whole: In a later genetic analysis, fewer N-insertions in productive TCRs were reported among donors in an Asian-associated ancestry cluster than the approximately 670-donor mean. Several of the top co-occurrence clusters appeared to be linked to parvovirus B19, influenza, CMV and Epstein-Barr virus, according to a later analysis. Some 16 rarely observed V segments, including chromosome 9 orphons, were excluded from the earlier analysis of about 600 of the donors because counts were too low. A total of about 150 TCR beta chains were listed by the study as associated with cytomegalovirus. When HLA alleles, especially DR and DQ, strongly co-occurred, attributing TCR associations to individual alleles was difficult. In a later analysis, HLA-associated TCR beta chains showed more clonal expansion and lower generation probabilities than non-associated chains that were equally common. In a later analysis, the rate of TCR association differed among HLA loci, with DRB1 alleles having the most associated TCRs and HLA-C alleles having the fewest. Some IMGT-functional V segments, including TRBV6-2 and TRBV6-3, could not be told apart with the 87-base-pair reads, so those segments were excluded. Linkage disequilibrium might explain the correlated functional status among segregating V segments, but an unknown experimental factor could not be excluded. The classifier was reported to diagnose cytomegalovirus status with high specificity and sensitivity in both the original cohort and the validation cohort. While some public TCRs were present in many individuals, most TCR sequences turned up only very rarely across donors. In a later analysis, most CMV-associated TCR beta chains were found to appear HLA-restricted, with HLA associations seemingly driven largely by CMV exposure. This cohort had only TCR beta chains sequenced, and the lack of alpha or paired-chain data limited which features could be detected. Roughly uniform sequencing depth across donors was assumed in presence/absence analyses, although this assumption may not hold. The sequencing pipeline was judged likely to have produced a cluster of highly shared sequence variants as a technical artifact. A few of the identified cytomegalovirus-associated TCR beta chains were confirmed in vitro to be specific for cytomegalovirus antigens. For the cohort, immune exposure information was limited to CMV serostatus. A later analysis associated about 17,000 TCR beta sequences with specific HLA alleles at a false discovery rate of 0.05. According to the authors, the approach could potentially be generalized to other disease states and immunological phenotypes. A further reported finding was that TCR beta sequences accurately predicted the HLA-A and HLA-B alleles for most subjects in the first cohort. In a later genetic analysis, a missense DCLRE1C variant was associated with V-gene and J-gene trimming of TCR beta chains, and the association was replicated in an independent cohort. In an earlier analysis of around 600 of the donors, most TCR beta V segments were observed in productive rearrangements about 87% or about 30% of the time, broadly matching IMGT annotations. Because some donors lacked HLA typing at each locus, the association tests relied only on the typed subset.

The cohort was made up of hundreds of healthy bone marrow donors. All cohort members were sampled while nominally healthy, although unrecorded immune exposures were likely present. The donor was CMV seronegative and was included in the group of about 400 seronegative cohort members. A peripheral blood sample was provided by each donor, and peripheral blood mononuclear cells were used for TCR beta sequencing. The Qiagen DNeasy Blood Extraction Kit was used to extract genomic DNA from the blood cell samples. As regards this clone: Its antigen remains unidentified. Base qualities are missing; no much larger clone stands one base away.

The V gene is TRBV28 and the J gene is TRBJ2-1; there is no confident call for the D gene. Sequences were obtained from PBMCs. The origin of this receptor is a boy aged 2 to 10 in good health and CMV-seronegative. This receptor carries the CDR3 CASSQQSWVQFF. The sequenced DNA: TGTGCCAGCAGTCAACAGAGTTGGGTGCAGTTCTTC.